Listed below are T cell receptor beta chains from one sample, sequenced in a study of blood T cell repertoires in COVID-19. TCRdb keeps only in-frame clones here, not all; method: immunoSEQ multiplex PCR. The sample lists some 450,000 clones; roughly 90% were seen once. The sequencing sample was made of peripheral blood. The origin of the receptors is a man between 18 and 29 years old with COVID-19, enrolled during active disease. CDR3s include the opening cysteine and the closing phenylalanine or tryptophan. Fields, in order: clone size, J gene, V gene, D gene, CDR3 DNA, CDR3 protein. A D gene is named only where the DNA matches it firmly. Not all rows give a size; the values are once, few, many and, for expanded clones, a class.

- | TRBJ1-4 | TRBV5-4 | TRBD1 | TGTGCCAGCAGCTTGGAGGGGGCGCGCGGTGAAAAACTGTTTTTT | CASSLEGARGEKLFF
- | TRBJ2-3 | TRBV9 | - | TGTGCCAGCAGCGTCCGGGACTTGGCAGGTACGCAGTATTTT | CASSVRDLAGTQYF
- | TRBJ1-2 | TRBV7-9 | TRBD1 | TGTGCCAGCAGCCTTCTAGGGACAGATTTCTTTGGCTACACCTTC | CASSLLGTDFFGYTF
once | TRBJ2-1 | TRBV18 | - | TGTGCCAGCTCACCACGGAGGGGGCTCTCCGAAGGCAATGAGCAGTTCTTC | CASSPRRGLSEGNEQFF
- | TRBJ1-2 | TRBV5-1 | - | TGCGCCAGCAGCTTGGATCTCTTCGGTGGCTACACCTTC | CASSLDLFGGYTF
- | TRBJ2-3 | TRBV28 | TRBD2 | TGTGCCAGCTCTAGGACTAGCGCAGATACGCAGTATTTT | CASSRTSADTQYF
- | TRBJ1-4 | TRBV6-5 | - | TGTGCCAGCAGCTTGACAGCTAATGAAAAACTGTTTTTT | CASSLTANEKLFF
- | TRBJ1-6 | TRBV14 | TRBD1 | TGTGCCAGCAGTTCGACAGGGTGGGATTCACCCCTCCACTTT | CASSSTGWDSPLHF
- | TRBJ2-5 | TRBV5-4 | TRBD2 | TGTGCCAGCAGCTTGGCGGGGGGTACACTCCGTGAGACCCAGTACTTC | CASSLAGGTLRETQYF
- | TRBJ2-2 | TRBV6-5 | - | TGTGCCAGCGGTATCAGGGGCGCCACCGGGGAGCTGTTTTTT | CASGIRGATGELFF
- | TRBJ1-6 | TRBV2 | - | TGTGCCAGCAGCGCGGACCGGAGGGATTCACCCCTCCACTTT | CASSADRRDSPLHF
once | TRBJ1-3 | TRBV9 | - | TGTGCCAGCTGTCGGGGGGATAGTTCTGGAAACACCATATATTTT | CASCRGDSSGNTIYF
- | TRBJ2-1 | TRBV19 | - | TGTGCCAGTAGTATTATAGGGAGACACTCCTACAATGAGCAGTTCTTC | CASSIIGRHSYNEQFF
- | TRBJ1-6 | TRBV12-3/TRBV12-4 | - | TGTGCCAGCAGCCAGAATTCACCCCTCCACTTT | CASSQNSPLHF
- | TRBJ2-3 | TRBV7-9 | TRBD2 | TGTGCCAGCAGCTGGCCCCCAGCGGGGGGACTCACAGATACGCAGTATTTT | CASSWPPAGGLTDTQYF
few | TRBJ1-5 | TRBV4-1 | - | TGCGCCAGCAGCCAGGCAGAGGATCAGCCCCAGCATTTT | CASSQAEDQPQHF
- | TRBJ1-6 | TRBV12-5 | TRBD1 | TGTGCTAGTGGTTTGGCCCGGGACAGGGATCATTCACCCCTCCACTTT | CASGLARDRDHSPLHF
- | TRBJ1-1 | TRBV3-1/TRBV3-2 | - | TGTGCCAGCAGCCAAGGGGCAGGCCAAGCTTTCTTT | CASSQGAGQAFF
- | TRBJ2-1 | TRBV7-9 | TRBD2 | TGTGCCAGCAGCACGACTAGCCCCCGCTCCTACAATGAGCAGTTCTTC | CASSTTSPRSYNEQFF
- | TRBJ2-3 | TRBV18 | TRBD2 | TGTGCCAGCTCACCGGGACTAGGCACAGATACGCAGTATTTT | CASSPGLGTDTQYF
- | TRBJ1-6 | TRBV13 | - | TGTGCCAGCAGCGCAGGGATTTCAATTTCACCCCTCCACTTT | CASSAGISISPLHF
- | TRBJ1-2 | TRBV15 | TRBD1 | TGTGCCACCAGGGGGGACAGAACCCTTTATGGCTACACCTTC | CATRGDRTLYGYTF
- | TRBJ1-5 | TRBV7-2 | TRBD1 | TGTGCCAGCAGCCTCTCGACAGGGTCCAAGCCCCAGCATTTT | CASSLSTGSKPQHF
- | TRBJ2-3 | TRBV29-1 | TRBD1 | TGCAGCGTTGGGACAGGCCTTAGCACAGATACGCAGTATTTT | CSVGTGLSTDTQYF
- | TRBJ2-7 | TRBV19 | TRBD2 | TGTGCCAGTAGTATTTATAGCGGGAGCTCCTACGAGCAGTACTTC | CASSIYSGSSYEQYF
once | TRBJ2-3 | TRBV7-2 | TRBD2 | TGTGCCAGCAGCGAACTAGCGGGAGGACCGGTTGATACGCAGTATTTT | CASSELAGGPVDTQYF
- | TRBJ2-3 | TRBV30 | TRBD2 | TGTGCCTGGAGTGCGGGAGGGGGAGGCACAGATACGCAGTATTTT | CAWSAGGGGTDTQYF
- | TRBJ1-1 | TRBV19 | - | TGTGCCATTAAGGACAGAGAGAACACTGAAGCTTTCTTT | CAIKDRENTEAFF
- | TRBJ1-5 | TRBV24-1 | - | TGTGCCACCAGCGACCGCCAAGGAGCAGAAGGCAATCAGCCCCAGCATTTT | CATSDRQGAEGNQPQHF
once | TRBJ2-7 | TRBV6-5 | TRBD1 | TGTGCCAGCAGAGCCGGGACAGGGGCCTACTACGAGCAGTACTTC | CASRAGTGAYYEQYF
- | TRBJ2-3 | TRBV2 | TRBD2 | TGTGCCAGCAGGGAACTAGCGGGGGGCACAGATACGCAGTATTTT | CASRELAGGTDTQYF
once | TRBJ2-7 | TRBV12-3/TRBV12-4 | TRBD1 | TGTGCCAGCAGTTTACTAACAGGGGACGAGCAGTACTTC | CASSLLTGDEQYF
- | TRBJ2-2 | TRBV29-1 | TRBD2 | TGCAGCGTACTCGGGACTACGAACACCGGGGAGCTGTTTTTT | CSVLGTTNTGELFF
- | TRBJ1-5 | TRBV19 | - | TGTGCCAGTAGTCCCCGAAGGGGACAAGGCAATCAGCCCCAGCATTTT | CASSPRRGQGNQPQHF
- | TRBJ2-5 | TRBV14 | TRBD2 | TGTGCCAGCAGCCAAGAAAGAGCGGGGGCAAACCAAGAGACCCAGTACTTC | CASSQERAGANQETQYF
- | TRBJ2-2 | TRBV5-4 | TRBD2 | TGTGCCAGCAGCGGGACTAGCGGGGGGAACACCGGGGAGCTGTTTTTT | CASSGTSGGNTGELFF
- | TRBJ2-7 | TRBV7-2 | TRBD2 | TGTGCCAGCACCTCACGGGCGGGAGACGAGCAGTACTTC | CASTSRAGDEQYF
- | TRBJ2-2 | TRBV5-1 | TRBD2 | TGCGCCAGCAGCTTTCCCGGGGGGGACACCGGGGAGCTGTTTTTT | CASSFPGGDTGELFF
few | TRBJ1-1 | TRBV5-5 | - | TGTGCCAGCAGCATCGTTCAGGGAATCACCGAAGCTTTCTTT | CASSIVQGITEAFF
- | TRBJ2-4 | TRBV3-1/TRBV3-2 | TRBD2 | TGTGCCAGCAGCCTTAGCGGGGCCCTGGTCAAAAACATTCAGTACTTC | CASSLSGALVKNIQYF
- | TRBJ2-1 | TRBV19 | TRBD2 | TGTGCCACTTCTGACGGGGGGTCTTACAATGAGCAGTTCTTC | CATSDGGSYNEQFF
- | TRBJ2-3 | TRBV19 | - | TGTGCCAGTAGTCCAAGGGGGCGGGGCGCTATACATACGCAGTATTTT | CASSPRGRGAIHTQYF